These 3 T cell receptor beta chains share one sample of origin, sequenced in a study of T cell responses to AZD1222 COVID-19 vaccine. Assay used: immunoSEQ multiplex PCR; TCRdb lists only in-frame clones, some missing. Of 120,000 or so clones listed, roughly nine tenths are singletons. The sample in question was peripheral blood, obtained on day 0 of AZD1222 vaccination. Source of these receptors: an adult in good health.

This clone was seen only a few times. The J gene is TRBJ1-2, the V gene TRBV4-1; 8 bases align to TRBD1. From germline, CDR1 is MGHRA and CDR2 YSYEKL. The CDR3 has 19 amino acids. With V trimmed by 4 bases and J by 4 bases, 20 bases remained unmatched. The DNA of the CDR3 is TGCGCCAGCAGCCCCGTCCGGCAGGGGGCGTTTTTTGGCGGCTATGGCTACACCTTC. Encoded protein: CASSPVRQGAFFGGYGYTF.

This clone was counted once. The rearrangement uses TRBV28 and TRBJ1-1; no clear D gene. CDR1 MDHEN and CDR2 SYDVKM come from the germline V gene. This CDR3 spans 14 amino acids. V was shortened by 3 bases and J by 0 bases, with 8 bases between the two germline ends. The CDR3 reads CASSLVPMNTEAFF. In nucleotides, the CDR3 is TGTGCCAGCAGTTTGGTTCCTATGAACACTGAAGCTTTCTTT.

Only a few counts were recorded for this clone. This chain connects TRBV18 to TRBJ1-5; D unresolved. CDR3 size: 13 residues. Germline-derived CDR1 and CDR2 are KGHSH and LQKENI. Trimming shortened V by 6 bases and J by 1 base, and 7 bases separated the two germline ends. The CDR3 sequence: CASSRGSNQPQHF. As DNA, the CDR3 is TGTGCCAGCTCCCGGGGAAGCAATCAGCCCCAGCATTTT.